This paragraph covers one T cell receptor (beta chain) sequence. The antigen remains undetermined. The data were taken from a study of shared clonotypes between healthy human individuals. The assay ran at deep level. Replicate PCRs from sorted subsets contained around 200 ng DNA, which is 30,000 to 35,000 T cell genomes. TCRdb's copy holds only in-frame clones and misses some; the assay was immunoSEQ multiplex PCR. The sample gives about 680,000 clones, 73% of which show up once; 1.5% to 2% is in the top ten. The CDR3 is made up of 15 amino acids. V lost 2 bases and J 0 bases, leaving 8 bases between the germline ends. Germline V lookup: CDR1 MDHEN, CDR2 SYDVKM. Study-wide findings and caveats: The four-donor shared clonotypes exceeded non-shared clonotypes in generation probability, with non-shared ones scoring lower.

Sample: memory CD4+ T cells sorted from blood. Described subset: CD45RA-negative fraction. This receptor was identified in a woman aged 25 to 45 in good health. This chain uses TRBV28 with TRBJ1-3; D gene unclear. The CDR3 coding sequence is TGTGCCAGCAGTTTAAGCGTCCGCTCTGGAAACACCATATATTTT. This codes for CASSLSVRSGNTIYF.